Below are 12 T cell receptor beta chains sequenced from a single sample in a study of Ad26.COV2.S vaccination and SARS-CoV-2 variants. Treatment indicated: roughly 19 received Ad26.COV2.S at low or high dose, single or two shots; about 5 received placebo; per-sample allocation not given. Samples were taken on day 63 after the first vaccine or placebo injection. Clones were sequenced by immunoSEQ multiplex PCR, and TCRdb holds only the in-frame ones, with some missing. The data hold 410,000 or so clones, with around nine tenths observed a single time. The sequencing used peripheral blood, collected in a trial of Ad26.COV2.S vaccine versus placebo. These receptors came from a person between 18 and 65 years old who received the Ad26.COV2.S COVID-19 vaccine or a placebo.

The rearrangement links TRBV5-8 to TRBJ2-1; D is unresolved. The CDR3 has 13 amino acids. CDR1 is SGHTS and CDR2 is YDEGEE in the germline V gene. V was trimmed by 1 base and J by 3 bases, leaving 5 bases between them. CDR3 in amino acids: CASSLNNYNEQFF. The CDR3 coding sequence is TGTGCCAGCAGCTTGAACAACTACAATGAGCAGTTCTTC.

The chain joins TRBV19 to TRBJ2-2; D call uncertain. The CDR3 sequence is 17 residues long. Germline lookup yields CDR1 LNHDA and CDR2 SQIVND (reference sequence). V lost 0 bases to trimming and J lost 7 bases, with 18 bases between them. The CDR3 loop is CASSIDGPRGPNGELFF. CDR3 nucleotides: TGTGCCAGTAGTATAGATGGCCCTAGAGGCCCAAACGGGGAGCTGTTTTTT.

This rearrangement joins TRBV6-5 to TRBJ1-1; D remains ambiguous. V dropped 3 bases and J dropped 4 bases, with 12 bases sitting between them. Germline V gene sequence: CDR1 MNHEY, CDR2 SVGAGI. This CDR3 has 14 residues. The CDR3 spells CASSYRSTSTEAFF. The CDR3 nucleotides read TGTGCCAGCAGTTATAGGTCTACGAGCACTGAAGCTTTCTTT.

The genes are TRBV6-5 and TRBJ2-4, with 10 bases identical to TRBD1. The CDR3 totals 15 residues. Per germline, CDR1 MNHEY and CDR2 SVGAGI. The V segment lost 5 bases and the J segment 8 bases; nucleotides outside the gene matches: 9. CDR3 amino acids: CASSTWDRGSHIQYF. The CDR3 DNA is TGTGCCAGCAGTACCTGGGACAGGGGTAGCCACATTCAGTACTTC.

This chain joins TRBV5-1 and TRBJ2-7; 7 bases align to TRBD1. This CDR3 contains 14 residues. CDR1 and CDR2 (germline): SGHRS, YFSETQ. V trimming: 0 bases; J trimming: 2 bases; junction bases outside the gene matches: 2. The CDR3 loop reads CASSLGDRAYEQYF. The CDR3 bases are TGCGCCAGCAGCTTGGGTGACAGGGCCTACGAGCAGTACTTC.

This clone was seen once. CDR3: CASSLGQENTEAFF. DNA for the CDR3: TGTGCCAGCAGCTTAGGTCAGGAGAACACTGAAGCTTTCTTT. The gene calls are TRBV7-9 and TRBJ1-1, with unresolved D. CDR1 and CDR2 (germline): SEHNR, FQNEAQ (reference sequence). Trimming took off 1 base at V and 1 base at J, with 7 bases between the two ends. CDR3 length: 14 amino acids.

The V gene is TRBV6-1, the J gene TRBJ1-2; no clear D gene. The germline CDR1 and CDR2 sequences are MNHNS and SASEGT. This CDR3 spans 13 amino acids. V gave up 2 bases and J gave up 7 bases, with 11 bases separating them. Written as DNA, the CDR3 is TGTGCCAGCAGTGAATTTATGACTTCTGGCTACACCTTC. It specifies CASSEFMTSGYTF.

The chain links TRBV7-9 to TRBJ2-7; 9 nucleotides match TRBD1. Germline CDR1 is SEHNR and CDR2 is FQNEAQ (reference sequence). The ends lost 1 base at V and 2 bases at J; junction bases unmatched: 6. The CDR3 consists of 16 residues. This chain's CDR3 is CASSLDLGQGTYEQYF. CDR3 in DNA: TGTGCCAGCAGCTTAGACCTGGGACAGGGCACCTACGAGCAGTACTTC.

The V call is TRBV11-1, the J call TRBJ2-5, with TRBD1 as a possible D gene (6 bases). In germline, CDR1 is SGHAT, CDR2 FQDESV (reference sequence). The CDR3 runs 13 residues. Trimming left V 1 base short and J 5 bases short, with 8 bases between. CDR3 protein: CASSLGGPETQYF. The CDR3 DNA reads as TGTGCCAGCAGCTTAGGGGGGCCCGAGACCCAGTACTTC.

The chain uses TRBV6-5 and TRBJ2-1, with D tentatively TRBD2 (6 bases). The CDR3 has 13 residues. Trimming left V 5 bases short and J 7 bases short, with 12 bases between. Germline V gene data show CDR1 as MNHEY and CDR2 as SVGAGI. CDR3 sequence (DNA): TGTGCCAGCAGTACGGGAGCATTTAATGAGCAGTTCTTC. Protein product: CASSTGAFNEQFF.

The chain recombines TRBV7-9 with TRBJ2-3; TRBD2 aligns across 12 bases. The CDR3 extends over 17 amino acids. V gave up 3 bases and J gave up 5 bases; unmatched junction bases: 9. Germline CDR1 and CDR2: SEHNR and FQNEAQ (reference sequence). CDR3 sequence reads: CASSLRGLAGMVDTQYF. The CDR3 bases are TGTGCCAGCAGCTTGCGCGGACTAGCGGGAATGGTAGATACGCAGTATTTT.

The rearrangement links TRBV6-5 to TRBJ2-1; 7 nucleotides agree with TRBD1. V shed 2 bases, J shed 4 bases, and the junction held 2 bases outside the gene matches. Germline V lookup: CDR1 MNHEY, CDR2 SVGAGI. The CDR3 sequence is 14 residues long. Written as DNA, the CDR3 is TGTGCCAGCAGTTACCAGGGGGAATACAATGAGCAGTTCTTC. Translating gives CASSYQGEYNEQFF.